These 2 T cell receptor beta chains were sequenced from one sample in a study of read filtering for tumor transcriptome and immune sequencing. From about 400 ng of RNA, a library with molecular barcoded alpha/delta and beta/gamma adaptors was made. One entry per CDR3 protein, called by TCRdb with MiXCR from the reads. Here the sample spans 30,000 to 40,000 distinct CDR3 sequences, 10% to 15% being singletons. The sample consisted of a population of CD138-negative cells sorted from bone marrow. Receptors originate from a donor aged 40 or older with multiple myeloma.

This clonotype appeared many times. The V gene is TRBV11-2, the J gene TRBJ2-1; TRBD2 agrees at 8 bases. CDR1 SGHAT and CDR2 FQNNGV come from the germline V gene. The CDR3 has 14 amino acids. With 5 bases clipped from V and 7 bases from J, the junction kept 7 bases outside the gene matches. For the CDR3, the DNA is TGTGCCAGCAGCATCCGACTAGCGCAAAATGAGCAGTTCTTC. Protein product: CASSIRLAQNEQFF.

In its sample, this clonotype was seen many times. CDR3 DNA: TGTGCCAGCAGTGGGGGGACGCAACCTGGAGATACGCAGTATTTT. It translates to CASSGGTQPGDTQYF. The chain is built from TRBV6-1 and TRBJ2-3; D is perhaps TRBD1 or TRBD2 (5 bases each). Germline CDR1 and CDR2: MNHNS and SASEGT. The CDR3 has 15 residues. V was trimmed by 4 bases and J by 5 bases, leaving 16 bases between them.